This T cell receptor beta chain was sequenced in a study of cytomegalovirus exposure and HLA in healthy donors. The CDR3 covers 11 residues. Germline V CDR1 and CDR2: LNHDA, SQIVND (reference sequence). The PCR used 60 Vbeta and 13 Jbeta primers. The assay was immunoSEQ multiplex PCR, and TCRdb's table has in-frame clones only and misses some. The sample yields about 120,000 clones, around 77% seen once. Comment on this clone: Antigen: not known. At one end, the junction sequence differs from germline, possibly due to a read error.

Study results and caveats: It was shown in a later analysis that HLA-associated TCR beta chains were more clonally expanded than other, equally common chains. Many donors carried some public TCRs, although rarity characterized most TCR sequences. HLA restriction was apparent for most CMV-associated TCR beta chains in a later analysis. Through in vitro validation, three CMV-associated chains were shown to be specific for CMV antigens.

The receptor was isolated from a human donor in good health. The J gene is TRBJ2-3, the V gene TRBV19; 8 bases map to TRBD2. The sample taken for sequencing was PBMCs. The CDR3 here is CASGSTDTQYF. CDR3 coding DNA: TGCGCTAGCGGGAGCACAGATACGCAGTATTTT.